A selection of T cell receptor beta chains follows, all from one sample in a study of shared clonotypes between healthy human individuals. Using immunoSEQ multiplex PCR, the repertoire was profiled, and TCRdb retains in-frame clones only, with some absent. This repertoire shows millions of clones, around 96% found once; its top ten account for about 1.1%. Sequencing was done on a sample of naive CD8+ T cells sorted from blood. Receptor source: a young man in good health. The CDR3 runs from the conserved cysteine through the conserved F or W. Fields, in order: clone size, V gene, D gene, J gene, CDR3 protein, CDR3 DNA. The D gene is left open where the match is weak. Clone size is stated in some rows and not others, as once, few, many or a class when expanded.

abundance: .; v_gene: TRBV7-8; d_gene: TRBD1; j_gene: TRBJ1-3; CDR3aa: CASSLTGDPGNTIYF; CDR3nt: TGTGCCAGCAGCTTGACAGGGGACCCTGGAAACACCATATATTTT
abundance: .; v_gene: TRBV9; d_gene: TRBD1; j_gene: TRBJ1-4; CDR3aa: CASSSGQGNEKLFF; CDR3nt: TGTGCCAGCAGCTCGGGACAGGGTAATGAAAAACTGTTTTTT
abundance: .; v_gene: TRBV19; d_gene: .; j_gene: TRBJ1-4; CDR3aa: CASSIFGATNEKLFF; CDR3nt: TGTGCCAGTAGTATATTTGGTGCAACTAATGAAAAACTGTTTTTT
abundance: once; v_gene: TRBV6-5; d_gene: .; j_gene: TRBJ1-1; CDR3aa: CASMRIENTEAFF; CDR3nt: TGTGCCAGCATGAGGATAGAAAACACTGAAGCTTTCTTT
abundance: .; v_gene: TRBV4-1; d_gene: TRBD2; j_gene: TRBJ2-7; CDR3aa: CASSQDGSGEGYEQYF; CDR3nt: TGCGCCAGCAGCCAAGATGGGAGCGGGGAGGGATACGAGCAGTACTTC
abundance: .; v_gene: TRBV13; d_gene: TRBD1; j_gene: TRBJ2-7; CDR3aa: CASSSVDRGARAHEQYF; CDR3nt: TGTGCCAGCAGCTCAGTAGACAGGGGGGCCCGCGCCCACGAGCAGTACTTC
abundance: .; v_gene: TRBV6-1; d_gene: TRBD2; j_gene: TRBJ2-1; CDR3aa: CASSEDGLVGNEQFF; CDR3nt: TGTGCCAGCAGTGAAGACGGACTAGTGGGGAATGAGCAGTTCTTC
abundance: .; v_gene: TRBV29-1; d_gene: .; j_gene: TRBJ2-6; CDR3aa: CSVVGFGSSGANVLTF; CDR3nt: TGCAGCGTTGTCGGGTTTGGGAGCTCTGGGGCCAACGTCCTGACTTTC
abundance: .; v_gene: TRBV5-1; d_gene: TRBD1; j_gene: TRBJ2-7; CDR3aa: CASTAGGQEFYEQYF; CDR3nt: TGCGCCAGCACCGCCGGGGGACAGGAGTTCTACGAGCAGTACTTC
abundance: once; v_gene: TRBV7-9; d_gene: .; j_gene: TRBJ2-7; CDR3aa: CATQGSDRGVSYEQYF; CDR3nt: TGTGCCACGCAGGGGTCGGACCGAGGGGTATCCTACGAGCAGTACTTC
abundance: once; v_gene: TRBV6-1; d_gene: TRBD2; j_gene: TRBJ2-1; CDR3aa: CASSEVAGTSGRHEQFF; CDR3nt: TGTGCCAGCAGTGAAGTCGCCGGGACTAGCGGGAGACATGAGCAGTTCTTC
abundance: .; v_gene: TRBV7-8; d_gene: .; j_gene: TRBJ2-7; CDR3aa: CASSFSTAYEQYF; CDR3nt: TGTGCCAGCAGCTTCTCGACAGCCTACGAGCAGTACTTC
abundance: .; v_gene: TRBV4-1; d_gene: TRBD1; j_gene: TRBJ2-7; CDR3aa: CASRGRDRGSYEQYF; CDR3nt: TGCGCCAGCAGGGGCCGGGACAGGGGTTCTTACGAGCAGTACTTC
abundance: .; v_gene: TRBV7-9; d_gene: TRBD1; j_gene: TRBJ1-2; CDR3aa: CASSPGQGDRYGYTF; CDR3nt: TGTGCCAGCAGCCCGGGACAGGGGGATCGCTATGGCTACACCTTC
abundance: once; v_gene: TRBV27; d_gene: .; j_gene: TRBJ2-7; CDR3aa: CASSPLRVQVLSPYEQYF; CDR3nt: TGTGCCAGCAGCCCCCTCCGTGTACAGGTGCTATCACCCTACGAGCAGTACTTC
abundance: .; v_gene: TRBV7-2; d_gene: TRBD2; j_gene: TRBJ2-7; CDR3aa: CASSIYGTSGTTLYEQYF; CDR3nt: TGTGCCAGCAGCATCTACGGGACTAGCGGAACGACACTATACGAGCAGTACTTC
abundance: .; v_gene: TRBV7-3; d_gene: .; j_gene: TRBJ2-7; CDR3aa: CASSLGQGSSYEQYF; CDR3nt: TGTGCCAGCAGCTTAGGGCAGGGGAGCTCCTACGAGCAGTACTTC
abundance: .; v_gene: TRBV5-4; d_gene: .; j_gene: TRBJ2-1; CDR3aa: CASSPPSSDEQFF; CDR3nt: TGTGCCAGCAGCCCCCCTAGTAGCGATGAGCAGTTCTTC
abundance: .; v_gene: TRBV5-1; d_gene: TRBD1; j_gene: TRBJ2-7; CDR3aa: CASSSGTGGPYEQYF; CDR3nt: TGCGCCAGCAGCTCGGGGACAGGGGGCCCCTACGAGCAGTACTTC
abundance: .; v_gene: TRBV11-3; d_gene: .; j_gene: TRBJ2-7; CDR3aa: CASSLRASYEQYF; CDR3nt: TGTGCCAGCAGCTTAAGGGCTTCCTACGAGCAGTACTTC
abundance: .; v_gene: TRBV30; d_gene: TRBD1; j_gene: TRBJ1-2; CDR3aa: CAWSAGQWGYTF; CDR3nt: TGTGCCTGGAGTGCGGGACAGTGGGGCTACACCTTC
abundance: .; v_gene: TRBV7-8; d_gene: .; j_gene: TRBJ2-7; CDR3aa: CASSFRDFSYEQYF; CDR3nt: TGTGCCAGCAGCTTTCGGGACTTCTCCTACGAGCAGTACTTC
abundance: once; v_gene: TRBV7-9; d_gene: .; j_gene: TRBJ2-7; CDR3aa: CASSLASESYEQYF; CDR3nt: TGTGCCAGCAGCTTAGCGTCGGAATCCTACGAGCAGTACTTC
abundance: .; v_gene: TRBV9; d_gene: .; j_gene: TRBJ2-1; CDR3aa: CASSASHLRNEQFF; CDR3nt: TGTGCCAGCAGCGCCTCGCACCTTAGAAATGAGCAGTTCTTC
abundance: .; v_gene: TRBV11-2; d_gene: .; j_gene: TRBJ2-1; CDR3aa: CASSFARGSYNEQFF; CDR3nt: TGTGCCAGCAGCTTCGCGAGAGGCTCCTACAATGAGCAGTTCTTC
abundance: .; v_gene: TRBV19; d_gene: .; j_gene: TRBJ2-1; CDR3aa: CASSMAVEYYNEQFF; CDR3nt: TGTGCCAGTAGTATGGCGGTGGAGTACTACAATGAGCAGTTCTTC
abundance: .; v_gene: TRBV5-1; d_gene: TRBD1; j_gene: TRBJ2-1; CDR3aa: CASSPTGTESYNEQFF; CDR3nt: TGCGCCAGCAGCCCGACCGGGACAGAGTCCTACAATGAGCAGTTCTTC
abundance: .; v_gene: TRBV19; d_gene: TRBD2; j_gene: TRBJ2-7; CDR3aa: CASTGTSGDEQYF; CDR3nt: TGTGCCAGTACCGGGACTAGCGGGGACGAGCAGTACTTC
abundance: .; v_gene: TRBV28; d_gene: .; j_gene: TRBJ2-1; CDR3aa: CASSWTAEERYNEQFF; CDR3nt: TGTGCCAGCAGTTGGACAGCGGAGGAACGGTACAATGAGCAGTTCTTC
abundance: .; v_gene: TRBV10-2; d_gene: .; j_gene: TRBJ2-3; CDR3aa: CASGRLSGDTQYF; CDR3nt: TGCGCCAGCGGTAGACTGAGCGGAGATACGCAGTATTTT
abundance: .; v_gene: TRBV13; d_gene: .; j_gene: TRBJ2-5; CDR3aa: CASSLGWGETQYF; CDR3nt: TGTGCCAGCAGCTTAGGCTGGGGGGAGACCCAGTACTTC
abundance: once; v_gene: TRBV11-2; d_gene: .; j_gene: TRBJ2-3; CDR3aa: CASSLARTTTDTQYF; CDR3nt: TGTGCCAGCAGCTTAGCCCGGACTACTACAGATACGCAGTATTTT
abundance: .; v_gene: TRBV6-1; d_gene: TRBD1; j_gene: TRBJ2-7; CDR3aa: CASTETDRAFYEQYF; CDR3nt: TGTGCCAGCACCGAGACGGACAGGGCCTTCTACGAGCAGTACTTC
abundance: .; v_gene: TRBV4-1; d_gene: .; j_gene: TRBJ2-2; CDR3aa: CASSHIGTGELFF; CDR3nt: TGCGCCAGCAGCCACATAGGAACCGGGGAGCTGTTTTTT
abundance: .; v_gene: TRBV29-1; d_gene: TRBD1; j_gene: TRBJ2-7; CDR3aa: CSVEDLGQGTYEQYF; CDR3nt: TGCAGCGTTGAAGATCTGGGACAGGGTACCTACGAGCAGTACTTC
abundance: few; v_gene: TRBV6-1; d_gene: .; j_gene: TRBJ2-5; CDR3aa: CASSGAGRGETQYF; CDR3nt: TGTGCCAGCAGTGGTGCAGGGAGGGGGGAGACCCAGTACTTC
abundance: .; v_gene: TRBV7-9; d_gene: .; j_gene: TRBJ2-3; CDR3aa: CASSLANPADTQYF; CDR3nt: TGTGCCAGCAGCTTAGCGAATCCGGCAGATACGCAGTATTTT
abundance: .; v_gene: TRBV6-1; d_gene: .; j_gene: TRBJ1-2; CDR3aa: CASSYGDGYTF; CDR3nt: TGTGCCAGCAGTTACGGGGATGGCTACACCTTC
abundance: few; v_gene: TRBV7-9; d_gene: TRBD1; j_gene: TRBJ2-7; CDR3aa: CASSLGTGGIYEQYF; CDR3nt: TGTGCCAGCAGCTTAGGAACAGGGGGCATATACGAGCAGTACTTC
abundance: .; v_gene: TRBV4-1; d_gene: TRBD2; j_gene: TRBJ2-1; CDR3aa: CASSLSSGSSYNEQFF; CDR3nt: TGCGCCAGCAGCCTTTCGAGCGGGAGCTCCTACAATGAGCAGTTCTTC
abundance: .; v_gene: TRBV4-2; d_gene: .; j_gene: TRBJ1-4; CDR3aa: CASSRKTQGGEKLFF; CDR3nt: TGTGCCAGCAGCCGGAAGACTCAAGGAGGAGAAAAACTGTTCTTT
abundance: .; v_gene: TRBV14; d_gene: .; j_gene: TRBJ2-7; CDR3aa: CASSQAVGLPYEQYF; CDR3nt: TGTGCCAGCAGCCAAGCAGTAGGCCTCCCCTACGAGCAGTACTTC
abundance: .; v_gene: TRBV30; d_gene: .; j_gene: TRBJ1-1; CDR3aa: CAWSVQEGPNTEAFF; CDR3nt: TGTGCCTGGAGTGTACAGGAGGGGCCGAACACTGAAGCTTTCTTT
abundance: .; v_gene: TRBV7-8; d_gene: .; j_gene: TRBJ2-1; CDR3aa: CASSPRGGGKDNEQFF; CDR3nt: TGTGCCAGCAGCCCTCGGGGAGGCGGGAAGGACAATGAGCAGTTCTTC
abundance: .; v_gene: TRBV2; d_gene: TRBD1; j_gene: TRBJ1-3; CDR3aa: CASSERTGGGNTIYF; CDR3nt: TGTGCCAGCAGCGAAAGGACAGGGGGCGGAAACACCATATATTTT